The entry below gives a single T cell receptor beta chain sequence along with its context. This sample is drawn from a study of blood T cells in healthy people across ages. A second PCR of roughly 7 to 11 cycles used a sample-barcoded 5' primer and a J-beta primer mix. A minimum of 2.5 million CDR3-containing paired-end reads was obtained for each sample. One entry per CDR3 protein, called by TCRdb with MiXCR from the 5' RACE reads. Altogether hundreds of thousands of distinct CDR3 sequences are present, 55% to 70% being singletons, with the ten largest covering 22%. The CDR3 spans 15 residues. Trimming left V 5 bases short and J 0 bases short, with 12 bases between. CDR1 SGHAT and CDR2 FQDESV come from the germline V gene (reference sequence). Every donor provided around 10 milliliters of peripheral blood. Each sample provided at least 5 micrograms of extracted total RNA.

V is TRBV11-1 and J is TRBJ2-3, with a possible D match to TRBD1 (5 bases). What was sequenced was blood. The TCR originated in a man aged 25 to 45 in good health. The CDR3 sequence: CASSPDSLSTDTQYF. CDR3 nucleotide sequence: TGTGCCAGCAGCCCCGACAGCCTCAGCACAGATACGCAGTATTTT.